What follows are 19 T cell receptor beta chains derived from one specimen sequenced in a study of identical twins. TCRdb re-called the 5' RACE reads through MiXCR, storing one row per CDR3 protein. This table holds around 490,000 distinct CDR3 sequences, about 16% found once. This sample was also put to use in a study of yellow fever vaccine responses in identical twins.

The material sequenced was CD4+ T cells sorted from blood. The receptors come from a woman aged 18-29 years in good health.

This clonotype came up a few times. This chain connects TRBV6-6 to TRBJ1-1; the match to TRBD1 covers 8 bases. The CDR3 length is 13 residues. V lost 5 bases and J lost 9; bases outside the gene matches: 8. Germline V CDR1 and CDR2: MNHNY, SVGAGI (reference sequence). CDR3 region: CASSPGQGGKAFF. The CDR3 DNA reads as TGTGCCAGCAGTCCCGGACAGGGTGGGAAAGCTTTCTTT.

A few counts support this clonotype. The chain employs TRBV18 and TRBJ1-2, with 9 nucleotides matching TRBD1. CDR1 is KGHSH, CDR2 LQKENI, per germline. The length of the CDR3 is 13 residues. V lost 6 bases, J lost 5 bases, and 4 bases stayed unmatched. CDR3 loop: CASSTGGRYGYTF. The CDR3 DNA is TGTGCCAGCTCTACAGGGGGCCGGTATGGCTACACCTTC.

The chain employs TRBV9 and TRBJ2-7, with D perhaps TRBD2 (6 bases). The germline V gene encodes CDR1 SGDLS and CDR2 YYNGEE. This CDR3 has 13 residues. Trimming left V 4 bases short and J 5 bases short, with 13 bases between. The CDR3: CASSTRDFNEQYF. The CDR3 nucleotides are TGTGCCAGCAGCACCCGGGACTTCAACGAGCAGTACTTC. The whole variable domain, filled in from reference TRBV9 and TRBJ2-7, reads DSGVTQTPKHLITATGQRVTLRCSPRSGDLSVYWYQQSLDQGLQFLIQYYNGEERAKGNILERFSAQQFPDLHSELNLSSLELGDSALYFCASSTRDFNEQYFGPGTRLTVT.

The chain is built from TRBV5-5 and TRBJ2-2, with no clear D. The CDR3 length is 14 residues. Trimming shortened V by 5 bases and J by 3 bases, and 11 bases separated the two germline ends. The germline gives CDR1 SGHKS, CDR2 YYEKEE (reference sequence). The CDR3 DNA is TGTGCCAGCAGTCATGACACCCACACCGGGGAGCTGTTTTTT. Translated: CASSHDTHTGELFF.

The genes are TRBV28 and TRBJ2-7; D is tentatively TRBD1 or TRBD2 (5 bases each). Between the trimmed V and J ends, which lost 6 bases and 4 bases, there was a span of 16 bases. CDR3 length: 14 amino acids. The germline V gene has CDR1 MDHEN and CDR2 SYDVKM. This CDR3 reads CASSTHGGPYEQYV. CDR3 DNA sequence: TGTGCCAGCAGCACGCATGGGGGACCATACGAGCAGTACGTC.

This clonotype was seen more than once but under ten times. The rearrangement links TRBV3-1 to TRBJ2-5; D possibly corresponds to TRBD2 (6 bases). The CDR3 extends over 13 amino acids. V was shortened by 0 bases and J by 5 bases, with 7 bases between the two germline ends. CDR1 is LGHDT and CDR2 is YNNKEL in the germline V gene (reference sequence). This CDR3 reads CASSQDLAETQYF. DNA for the CDR3: TGTGCCAGCAGCCAAGATCTAGCGGAGACCCAGTACTTC.

The gene calls are TRBV3-1 and TRBJ1-2, with TRBD1 identical over 10 bases. This CDR3 spans 14 amino acids. Germline lookup yields CDR1 LGHDT and CDR2 YNNKEL (reference sequence). The V segment lost 7 bases and the J segment 4 bases; nucleotides outside the gene matches: 6. CDR3 coding DNA: TGTGCCAGCAAAAAGACAGGGGGCGGCTATGGCTACACCTTC. It is translated as CASKKTGGGYGYTF.

DNA of the CDR3: TGTGCCAGCAGTTTTTGGCAGAGCTCCTACGAGCAGTACTTC. It codes for CASSFWQSSYEQYF. The J gene is TRBJ2-7, the V gene TRBV28; D gene unclear. Germline V gene data show CDR1 as MDHEN and CDR2 as SYDVKM. Trimming stripped 3 bases from V and 0 bases from J, with 9 bases between. The length of the CDR3 is 14 residues.

This clonotype was counted between two and nine times. The chain links TRBV3-1 to TRBJ2-1; 9 bases line up with TRBD2. Trimming removed 0 bases from V and 4 bases from J; junction bases left unmatched: 10. Germline CDR1 and CDR2: LGHDT and YNNKEL (reference sequence). The CDR3 runs 18 residues. CDR3 loop: CASSQDGPSGANYNEQFF. In nucleotides, the CDR3 is TGTGCCAGCAGCCAAGATGGCCCTAGCGGGGCTAATTACAATGAGCAGTTCTTC.

This clonotype showed up just a few times. The chain combines TRBV11-3 with TRBJ2-1; 7 nucleotides match TRBD2. CDR1 SGHNT and CDR2 YENEEA come from the germline V gene. The CDR3 runs to 16 residues. The V and J ends lost 5 bases and 6 bases, in that order; junction bases with no gene match: 13. The CDR3 DNA reads TGTGCCAGCAGCGTGGGGTCTTGGGAGGGCCGCAATGAGCAGTTCTTC. Its translation is CASSVGSWEGRNEQFF.

This chain connects TRBV24-1 to TRBJ2-2; D is uncertain. Germline CDR1 is KGHDR and CDR2 is SFDVKD. Trimming pared 7 bases from V and 5 bases from J, leaving 16 bases between. The length of the CDR3 is 15 residues. In DNA, the CDR3 is TGTGCCACCAGGTCTGGGCTGGGCGGAACCGGGGAGCTGTTTTTT. Translating it yields CATRSGLGGTGELFF.

The V gene is TRBV29-1, the J gene TRBJ2-5, with D perhaps TRBD2 (6 bases). Germline V gene sequence: CDR1 SQVTM, CDR2 ANQGSEA. The CDR3 loop spans 13 amino acids. V gave up 2 bases and J gave up 5 bases, with 12 bases separating them. The CDR3 loop is CSVELGLGETQYF. The CDR3 nucleotides are TGCAGCGTTGAACTGGGACTTGGTGAGACCCAGTACTTC.

This clonotype occurred a few times. The rearrangement links TRBV20-1 to TRBJ2-1; 12 bases align to TRBD2. This CDR3 is 20 amino acids long. CDR1 DFQATT and CDR2 SNEGSKA come from the germline V gene (reference sequence). Germline trimming cut 0 bases from V and 0 bases from J; bases unmatched to any gene: 12. The CDR3 region is CSARDRPSGGVNSSYNEQFF. The CDR3 DNA is TGCAGTGCTAGAGATCGGCCTAGCGGGGGGGTTAATAGCTCCTACAATGAGCAGTTCTTC.

This clonotype was detected a few times. V and J are TRBV5-1 and TRBJ1-3; 7 nucleotides line up with TRBD1. The CDR3 consists of 14 residues. The ends lost 3 bases at V and 4 bases at J; junction bases unmatched: 4. Germline-derived CDR1 and CDR2 are SGHRS and YFSETQ. The DNA of the CDR3 is TGCGCCAGCAGCTCAGGGGGTTCAGGAAACACCATATATTTT. The encoded protein is CASSSGGSGNTIYF.

V gene TRBV7-2 combines with J gene TRBJ2-2; TRBD1 matches at 12 bases. CDR3 length: 16 residues. The ends lost 6 bases at V and 7 bases at J; junction bases unmatched: 9. Germline CDR1 is SGHTA and CDR2 is FQGNSA. The CDR3 DNA reads TGTGCCAGCAGTCCACCGGGACAGGGGGCCTTCGGGGAGCTGTTTTTT. It specifies CASSPPGQGAFGELFF.

In this sample, this clonotype turned up a few times. The gene calls are TRBV6-5 and TRBJ2-5; D may be TRBD1 (6 bases). V dropped 3 bases and J dropped 4 bases, with 15 bases sitting between them. CDR3 length: 15 amino acids. CDR1 and CDR2 from the germline V gene are MNHEY and SVGAGI. Here the CDR3 reads CASSYKGQWVETQYF. For the CDR3, the DNA is TGTGCCAGCAGTTATAAGGGACAATGGGTAGAGACCCAGTACTTC.

The chain couples TRBV12-3 or TRBV12-4 to TRBJ2-2; D possibly matches TRBD1 or TRBD2 (5 bases each). V shed 5 bases and J shed 0 bases, with 10 bases lying between them. This CDR3 is 15 amino acids long. The CDR3: CASSARGANTGELFF. DNA of the CDR3: TGTGCCAGCAGTGCCCGGGGCGCGAACACCGGGGAGCTGTTTTTT.

This clonotype occurred once. V gene TRBV3-1 combines with J gene TRBJ1-6, with unresolved D. Germline V gene lookup returns CDR1 LGHDT and CDR2 YNNKEL (reference sequence). V dropped 11 bases and J dropped 5 bases, with 19 bases sitting between them. The CDR3 runs 15 residues. CDR3 sequence reads: CASTQRVLHNSPLHF. The CDR3 DNA reads TGTGCCTCCACCCAGCGGGTCCTCCATAATTCACCCCTCCACTTT. Filled out from reference TRBV3-1 and TRBJ1-6, the complete variable domain reads DTAVSQTPKYLVTQMGNDKSIKCEQNLGHDTMYWYKQDSKKFLKIMFSYNNKELIINETVPNRFSPKSPDKAHLNLHINSLELGDSAVYFCASTQRVLHNSPLHFGNGTRLTVT.

The rearrangement uses TRBV20-1 and TRBJ2-3; weak D call: TRBD2 (6 bases). V lost 6 bases, J lost 2 bases, and 15 bases lay in between. The germline V gene has CDR1 DFQATT and CDR2 SNEGSKA (reference sequence). The length of the CDR3 is 14 residues. The CDR3 protein is CSANPGTVTDTQYF. In DNA form, the CDR3 reads TGCAGTGCAAACCCTGGGACTGTCACAGATACGCAGTATTTT.